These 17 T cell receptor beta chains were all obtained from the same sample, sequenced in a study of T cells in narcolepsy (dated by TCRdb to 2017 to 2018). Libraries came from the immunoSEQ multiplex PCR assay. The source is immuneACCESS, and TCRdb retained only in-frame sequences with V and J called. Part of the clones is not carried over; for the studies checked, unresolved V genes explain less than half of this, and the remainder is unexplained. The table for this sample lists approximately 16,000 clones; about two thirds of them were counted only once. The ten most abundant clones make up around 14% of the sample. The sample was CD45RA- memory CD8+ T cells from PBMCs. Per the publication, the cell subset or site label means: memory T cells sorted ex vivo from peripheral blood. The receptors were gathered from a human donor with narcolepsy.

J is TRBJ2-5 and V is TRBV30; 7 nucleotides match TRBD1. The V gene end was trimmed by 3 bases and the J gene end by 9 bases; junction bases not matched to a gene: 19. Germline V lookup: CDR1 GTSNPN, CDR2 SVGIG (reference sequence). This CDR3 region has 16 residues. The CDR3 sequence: CAWSETRDRLILAQYF. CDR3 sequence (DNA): TGTGCCTGGAGCGAAACCCGGGACAGACTTATATTAGCCCAGTACTTC. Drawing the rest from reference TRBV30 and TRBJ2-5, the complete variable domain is SQTIHQWPATLVQPVGSPLSLECTVEGTSNPNLYWYRQAAGRGLQLLFYSVGIGQISSEVPQNLSASRPQDRQFILSSKKLLLSDSGFYLCAWSETRDRLILAQYFGPGTRLLVL.

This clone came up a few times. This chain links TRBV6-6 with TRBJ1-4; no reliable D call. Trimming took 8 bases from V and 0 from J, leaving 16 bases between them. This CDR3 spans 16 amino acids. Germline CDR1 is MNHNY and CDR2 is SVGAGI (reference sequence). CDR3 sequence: CASETKIDPTNEKLFF. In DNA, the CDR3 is TGTGCCAGCGAAACTAAGATAGATCCAACTAATGAAAAACTGTTTTTT.

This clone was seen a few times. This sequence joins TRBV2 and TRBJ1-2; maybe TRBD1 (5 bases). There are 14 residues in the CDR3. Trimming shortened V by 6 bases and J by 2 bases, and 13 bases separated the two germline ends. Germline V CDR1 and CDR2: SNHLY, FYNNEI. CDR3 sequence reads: CASSFSSGNYGYTF. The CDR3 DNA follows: TGTGCCAGCAGCTTTTCGTCAGGGAACTATGGCTACACCTTC.

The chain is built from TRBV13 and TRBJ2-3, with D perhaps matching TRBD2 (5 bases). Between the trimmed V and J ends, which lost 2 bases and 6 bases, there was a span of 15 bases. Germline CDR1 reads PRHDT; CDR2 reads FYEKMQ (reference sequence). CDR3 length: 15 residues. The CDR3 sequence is CASSLIFPGLDTQYF. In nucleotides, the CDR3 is TGTGCCAGCAGCTTAATCTTCCCGGGATTGGATACGCAGTATTTT.

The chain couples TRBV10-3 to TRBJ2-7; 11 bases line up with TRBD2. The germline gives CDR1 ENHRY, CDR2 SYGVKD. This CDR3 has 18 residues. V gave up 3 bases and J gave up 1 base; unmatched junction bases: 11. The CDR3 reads CAISDSPLTSGASYEQYF. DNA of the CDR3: TGTGCCATCAGTGATTCGCCCCTGACTAGCGGGGCATCCTACGAGCAGTACTTC.

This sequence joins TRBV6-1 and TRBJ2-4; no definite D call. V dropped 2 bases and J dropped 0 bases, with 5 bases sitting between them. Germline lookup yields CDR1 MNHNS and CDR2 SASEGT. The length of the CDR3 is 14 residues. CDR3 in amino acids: CASSERIAKNIQYF. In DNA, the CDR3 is TGTGCCAGCAGTGAACGTATAGCCAAAAACATTCAGTACTTC.

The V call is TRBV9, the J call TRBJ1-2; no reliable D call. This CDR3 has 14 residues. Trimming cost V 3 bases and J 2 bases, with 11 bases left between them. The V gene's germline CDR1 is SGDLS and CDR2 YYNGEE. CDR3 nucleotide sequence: TGTGCCAGCAGCGAGACCGACTTAAACTATGGCTACACCTTC. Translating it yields CASSETDLNYGYTF.

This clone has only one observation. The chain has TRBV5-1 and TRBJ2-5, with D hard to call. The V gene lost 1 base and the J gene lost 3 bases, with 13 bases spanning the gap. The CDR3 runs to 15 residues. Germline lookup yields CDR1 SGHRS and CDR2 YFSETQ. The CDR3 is CASSLSLGAKETQYF. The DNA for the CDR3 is TGCGCCAGCAGCTTGAGCCTCGGAGCCAAAGAGACCCAGTACTTC.

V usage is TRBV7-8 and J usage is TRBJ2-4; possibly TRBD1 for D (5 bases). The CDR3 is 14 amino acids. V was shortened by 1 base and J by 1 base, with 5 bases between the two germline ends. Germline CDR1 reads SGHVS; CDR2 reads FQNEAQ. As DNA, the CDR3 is TGTGCCAGCAGCTTAGGGGGCGCCAAAAACATTCAGTACTTC. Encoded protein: CASSLGGAKNIQYF.

DNA for the CDR3: TGTGCCAGCAGTGAATGGCTAGCGAGCTCCTACGAGCAGTACTTC. It encodes CASSEWLASSYEQYF. The chain has TRBV6-1 and TRBJ2-7, with D perhaps TRBD2 (6 bases). This CDR3 comprises 15 residues. CDR1 is MNHNS, CDR2 SASEGT, per germline. Trimming cost V 2 bases and J 0 bases, with 11 bases left between them.

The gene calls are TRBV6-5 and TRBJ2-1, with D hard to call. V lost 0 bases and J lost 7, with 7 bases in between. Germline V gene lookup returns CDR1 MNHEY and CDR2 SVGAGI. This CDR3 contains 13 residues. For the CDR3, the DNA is TGTGCCAGCAGTTACTCCGCGGATAATGAGCAGTTCTTC. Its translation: CASSYSADNEQFF.

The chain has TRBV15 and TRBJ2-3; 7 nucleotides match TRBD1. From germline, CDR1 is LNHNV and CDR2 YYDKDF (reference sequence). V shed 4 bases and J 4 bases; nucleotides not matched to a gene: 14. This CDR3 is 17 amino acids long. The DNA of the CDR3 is TGTGCCACCAGCACCTCAATCGACAGGGAATTCGCAGATACGCAGTATTTT. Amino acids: CATSTSIDREFADTQYF.

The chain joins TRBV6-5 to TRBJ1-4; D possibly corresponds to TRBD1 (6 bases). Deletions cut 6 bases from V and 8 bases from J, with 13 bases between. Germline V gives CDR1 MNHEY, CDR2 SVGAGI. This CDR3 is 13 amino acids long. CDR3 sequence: CASRGGGLEKLFF. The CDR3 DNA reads TGTGCCAGCAGGGGAGGGGGTTTGGAAAAACTGTTTTTT.

The CDR3 nucleotides are TGTGCCAGCAGTTTACAGGTCGTGGGCACTGAAGCTTTCTTT. Translated: CASSLQVVGTEAFF. The chain employs TRBV6-5 and TRBJ1-1; D is perhaps TRBD1 (5 bases). This CDR3 has 14 residues. The germline V and J ends were trimmed by 4 bases and 4 bases, with 13 bases remaining between them. The germline CDR1 and CDR2 sequences are MNHEY and SVGAGI.

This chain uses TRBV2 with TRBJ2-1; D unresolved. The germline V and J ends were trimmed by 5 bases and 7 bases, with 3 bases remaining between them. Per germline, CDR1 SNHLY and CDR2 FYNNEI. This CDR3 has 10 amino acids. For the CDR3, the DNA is TGTGCCAGCAGTCAAAATGAGCAGTTCTTC. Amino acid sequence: CASSQNEQFF.

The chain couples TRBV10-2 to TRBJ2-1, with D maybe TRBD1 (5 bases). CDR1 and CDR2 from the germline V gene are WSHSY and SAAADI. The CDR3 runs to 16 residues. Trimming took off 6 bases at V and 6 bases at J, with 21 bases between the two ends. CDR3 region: CASSGLQGVISNEQFF. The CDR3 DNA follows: TGCGCCAGCAGCGGATTGCAGGGTGTTATTTCCAATGAGCAGTTCTTC.

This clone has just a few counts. The CDR3 sequence: CASSAGTGYEQYF. CDR3 DNA: TGTGCCAGCAGCGCCGGGACAGGCTACGAGCAGTACTTC. The chain has TRBV5-5 and TRBJ2-7; TRBD1 agrees at 8 bases. J was trimmed by 3 bases and V by 4 bases; bases with no gene match: 3. Germline-derived CDR1 and CDR2 are SGHKS and YYEKEE (reference sequence). The CDR3 consists of 13 residues.